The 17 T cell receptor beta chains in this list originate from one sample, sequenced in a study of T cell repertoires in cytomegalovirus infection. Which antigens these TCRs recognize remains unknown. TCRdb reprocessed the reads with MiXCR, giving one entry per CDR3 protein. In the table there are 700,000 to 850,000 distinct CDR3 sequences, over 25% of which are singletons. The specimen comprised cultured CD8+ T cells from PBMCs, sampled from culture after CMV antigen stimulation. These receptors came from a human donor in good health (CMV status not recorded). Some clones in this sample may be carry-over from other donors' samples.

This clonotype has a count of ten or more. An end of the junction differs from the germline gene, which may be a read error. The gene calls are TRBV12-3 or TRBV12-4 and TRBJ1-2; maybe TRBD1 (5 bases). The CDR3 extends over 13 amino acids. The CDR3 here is CASSQGAGYGYTF. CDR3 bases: TGCGCCAGCAGCCAAGGGGCAGGCTATGGCTACACCTTC.

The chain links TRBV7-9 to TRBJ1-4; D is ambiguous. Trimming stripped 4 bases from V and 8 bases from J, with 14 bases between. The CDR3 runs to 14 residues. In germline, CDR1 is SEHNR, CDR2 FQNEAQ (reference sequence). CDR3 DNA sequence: TGTGCCAGCAGCTCCAAACGGAATAGGGAAAAACTGTTTTTT. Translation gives CASSSKRNREKLFF. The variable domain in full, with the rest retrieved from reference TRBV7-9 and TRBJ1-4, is DTGVSQNPRHKITKRGQNVTFRCDPISEHNRLYWYRQTLGQGPEFLTYFQNEAQLEKSRLLSDRFSAERPKGSFSTLEIQRTEQGDSAMYLCASSSKRNREKLFFGSGTQLSVL.

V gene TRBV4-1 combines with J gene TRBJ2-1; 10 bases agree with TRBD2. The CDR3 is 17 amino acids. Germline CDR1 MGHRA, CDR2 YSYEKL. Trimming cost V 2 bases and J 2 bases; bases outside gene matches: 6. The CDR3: CASSQSPAGGTYNEQFF. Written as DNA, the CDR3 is TGCGCCAGCAGCCAATCCCCAGCGGGGGGGACCTACAATGAGCAGTTCTTC.

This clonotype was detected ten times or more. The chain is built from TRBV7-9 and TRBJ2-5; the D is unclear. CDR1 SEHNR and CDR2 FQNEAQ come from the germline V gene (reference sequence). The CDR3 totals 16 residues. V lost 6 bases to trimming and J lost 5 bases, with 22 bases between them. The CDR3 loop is CASSSQSRVPRETQYF. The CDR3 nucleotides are TGTGCCAGCAGTTCTCAAAGCCGGGTCCCTCGGGAGACCCAGTACTTC.

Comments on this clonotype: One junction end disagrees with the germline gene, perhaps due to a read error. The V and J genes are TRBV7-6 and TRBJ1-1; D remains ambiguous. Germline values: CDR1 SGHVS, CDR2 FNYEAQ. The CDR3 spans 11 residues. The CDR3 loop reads CASSFDTEAFF. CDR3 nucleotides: TGTGCCAGCAGTTTCGACACGGAAGCTTTCTTT.

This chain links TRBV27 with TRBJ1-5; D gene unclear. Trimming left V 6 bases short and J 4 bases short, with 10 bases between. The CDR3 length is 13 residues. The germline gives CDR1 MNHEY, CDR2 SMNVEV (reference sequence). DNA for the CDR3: TGTGCCAGCAGCCGTTCGGAAAATCAGCCCCAGCATTTT. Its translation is CASSRSENQPQHF.

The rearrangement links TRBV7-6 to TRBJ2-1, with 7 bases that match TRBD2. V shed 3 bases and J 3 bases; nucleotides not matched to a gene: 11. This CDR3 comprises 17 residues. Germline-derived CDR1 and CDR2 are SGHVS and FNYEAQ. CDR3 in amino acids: CASSFSSRLADYNEQFF. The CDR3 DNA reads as TGTGCCAGCAGCTTTTCCTCCAGACTAGCTGACTACAATGAGCAGTTCTTC.

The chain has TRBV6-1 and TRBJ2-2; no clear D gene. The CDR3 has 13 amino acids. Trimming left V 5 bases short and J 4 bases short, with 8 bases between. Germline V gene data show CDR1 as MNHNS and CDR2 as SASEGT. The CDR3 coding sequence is TGTGCCAGCAGTCAACGCCTCACCGGGGAGCTGTTTTTT. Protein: CASSQRLTGELFF.

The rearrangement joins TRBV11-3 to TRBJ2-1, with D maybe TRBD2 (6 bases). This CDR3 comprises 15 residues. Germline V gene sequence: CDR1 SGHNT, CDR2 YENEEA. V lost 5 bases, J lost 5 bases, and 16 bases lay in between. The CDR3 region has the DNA TGTGCCAGCAGCCTACAGCCCTCGGGGGACAATGAGCAGTTCTTC. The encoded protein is CASSLQPSGDNEQFF.

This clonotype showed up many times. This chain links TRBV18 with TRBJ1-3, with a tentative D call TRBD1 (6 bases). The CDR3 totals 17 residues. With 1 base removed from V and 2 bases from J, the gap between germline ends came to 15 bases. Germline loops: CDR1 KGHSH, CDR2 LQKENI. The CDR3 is CASSPRRQDYTGNTIYF. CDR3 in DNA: TGTGCCAGCTCACCACGGCGACAGGATTATACTGGAAACACCATATATTTT.

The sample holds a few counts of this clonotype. Here the CDR3 reads CASSPTSEGPYNEQFF. The CDR3 nucleotides are TGTGCCAGTAGTCCAACTAGTGAGGGACCCTACAATGAGCAGTTCTTC. V and J are TRBV19 and TRBJ2-1; D could derive from TRBD1 or TRBD2 (5 bases each). V was pared by 5 bases and J by 2 bases, with 16 bases between. From germline, CDR1 is LNHDA and CDR2 SQIVND (reference sequence). The CDR3 is 16 residues long.

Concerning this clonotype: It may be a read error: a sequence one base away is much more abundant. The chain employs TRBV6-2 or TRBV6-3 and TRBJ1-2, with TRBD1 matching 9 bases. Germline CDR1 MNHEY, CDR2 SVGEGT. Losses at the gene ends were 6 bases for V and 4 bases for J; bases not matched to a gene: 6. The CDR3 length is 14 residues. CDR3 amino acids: CASSTTGGGYGYTF. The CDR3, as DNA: TGTGCCAGCAGCACAACAGGGGGCGGCTATGGCTACACCTTC.

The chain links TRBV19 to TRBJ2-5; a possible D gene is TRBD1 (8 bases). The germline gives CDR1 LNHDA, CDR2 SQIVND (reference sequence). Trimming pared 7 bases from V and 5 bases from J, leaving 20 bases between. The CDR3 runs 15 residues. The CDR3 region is CASTLGTGLGETQYF. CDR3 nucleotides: TGTGCCAGTACGCTTGGGACAGGACTAGGGGAGACCCAGTACTTC.

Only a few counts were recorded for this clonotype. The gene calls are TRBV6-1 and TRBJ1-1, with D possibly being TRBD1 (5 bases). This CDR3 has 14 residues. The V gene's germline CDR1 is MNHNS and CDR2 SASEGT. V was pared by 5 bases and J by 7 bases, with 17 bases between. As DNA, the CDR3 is TGTGCCAGCAGTAACCCCATCCCTACAGGTGAAGCTTTCTTT. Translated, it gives CASSNPIPTGEAFF.

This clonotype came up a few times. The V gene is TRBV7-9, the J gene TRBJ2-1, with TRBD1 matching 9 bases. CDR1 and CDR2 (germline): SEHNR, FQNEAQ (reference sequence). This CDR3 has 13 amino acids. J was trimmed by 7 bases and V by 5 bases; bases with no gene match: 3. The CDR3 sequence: CASSKTGGNEQFF. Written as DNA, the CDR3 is TGTGCCAGCAGCAAGACAGGGGGGAATGAGCAGTTCTTC.

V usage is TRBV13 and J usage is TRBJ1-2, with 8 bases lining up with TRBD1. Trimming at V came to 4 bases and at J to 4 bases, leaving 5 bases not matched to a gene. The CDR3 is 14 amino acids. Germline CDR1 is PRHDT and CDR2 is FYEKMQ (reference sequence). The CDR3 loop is CASSSDRDTYGYTF. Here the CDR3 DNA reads TGTGCCAGCAGCTCGGACAGGGATACCTATGGCTACACCTTC.

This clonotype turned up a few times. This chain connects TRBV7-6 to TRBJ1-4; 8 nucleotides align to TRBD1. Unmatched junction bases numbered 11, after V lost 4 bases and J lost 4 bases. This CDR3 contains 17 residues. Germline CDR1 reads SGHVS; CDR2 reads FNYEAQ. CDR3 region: CASSSVPGQADNEKLFF. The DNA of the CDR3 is TGTGCCAGCAGCTCCGTCCCGGGACAGGCGGATAATGAAAAACTGTTTTTT.